Reported below is one T cell receptor beta chain. Antigen: not known. The use of a sample-barcoded 5' primer and a J-beta primer mix characterized a second PCR of 7 to 11 cycles. MiXCR, applied by TCRdb to the 5' RACE reads, yields one record per CDR3 protein. The data contain 1.5 million to 2 million distinct CDR3 sequences, approximately 40% of them seen just once; the ten biggest clones take up under 30%. Investigators took around 11 milliliters of peripheral blood from every donor. This record belongs to a study of blood T cells in healthy people across ages. Study-level points and caveats: A strong correlation was found between TCR beta diversity and the percentage of naive T cells.

The V and J ends lost 6 bases and 3 bases respectively, with 15 bases between them. Germline values: CDR1 SNHLY, CDR2 FYNNEI. The CDR3 sequence is 14 residues long. The specimen was blood. The chain links TRBV2 to TRBJ2-7, with D perhaps TRBD1 (5 bases). The clonotype comes from a human donor in good health. The CDR3 here is CASRLGQEHYEQYF. DNA of the CDR3: TGTGCCAGCAGGTTGGGGCAGGAGCACTACGAGCAGTACTTC. Filled out from reference TRBV2 and TRBJ2-7, the complete variable domain reads EPEVTQTPSHQVTQMGQEVILRCVPISNHLYFYWYRQILGQKVEFLVSFYNNEISEKSEIFDDQFSVERPDGSNFTLKIRSTKLEDSAMYFCASRLGQEHYEQYFGPGTRLTVT.